This TCR beta chain is drawn from a study of tumor-infiltrating lymphocytes in oesophageal squamous cell carcinoma. With 5 bases clipped from V and 6 bases from J, the junction kept 7 bases outside the gene matches. Germline assignment: CDR1 MNHNS and CDR2 SASEGT. CDR3 size: 15 residues. In TCRdb, the PCR reads were re-called with MiXCR into one record per CDR3 protein. Altogether 9,500 to 13,000 distinct CDR3 sequences are present, under 65% being singletons, with the ten largest covering 30% to 45%. This TCR derives from a female donor with esophageal squamous cell carcinoma. The sample was esophageal tumor tissue. The V call is TRBV6-1, the J call TRBJ2-7; 13 bases are shared with TRBD2. The CDR3 region is CASSQPGLAGLEQYF. CDR3 nucleotides: TGTGCCAGCAGTCAACCGGGACTAGCGGGACTCGAGCAGTACTTC.